A selection of T cell receptor beta chains follows, all from one sample in a study of T cell changes during pregnancy in multiple sclerosis. Sequencing was performed with immunoSEQ multiplex PCR; in TCRdb, only in-frame clones are kept and a portion is missing. The data hold around 48,000 clones, with roughly 88% observed a single time. The sequences come from CD4+ T cells from peripheral blood mononuclear cells, collected in the second trimester of pregnancy. Every receptor here comes from a female donor with multiple sclerosis, enrolled in a pregnancy study. CDR3s include the opening cysteine and the closing phenylalanine or tryptophan. D genes are given only for firm matches. Size is stated for part of the rows, as once, few or many counts, or as a class when the clone is expanded.

>.|TRBJ2-7|TRBD1|TRBV4-1|14
CASSPRTGTYEQYF
TGCGCCAGCAGCCCCCGGACAGGGACTTACGAGCAGTACTTC
>.|TRBJ2-5|.|TRBV7-9|14
CASSLSLALETQYF
TGTGCCAGCAGCTTATCGTTAGCCTTAGAGACCCAGTACTTC
>.|TRBJ2-6|TRBD1|TRBV6-4|18
CASSGTGVDGSGANVLTF
TGTGCCAGCAGTGGGACAGGGGTAGATGGCTCTGGGGCCAACGTCCTGACTTTC
>few|TRBJ2-7|.|TRBV5-1|15
CASSPRGVVAYEQYF
TGCGCCAGCAGCCCCAGGGGGGTCGTCGCCTACGAGCAGTACTTC
>.|TRBJ2-3|.|TRBV9|13
CASSVEGTDTQYF
TGTGCCAGCAGCGTAGAGGGGACAGATACGCAGTATTTT
>.|TRBJ1-4|.|TRBV20-1|11
CSARQYEKLFF
TGCAGTGCTAGACAGTATGAAAAACTGTTTTTT
>.|TRBJ2-1|TRBD2|TRBV5-4|15
CASSLTSGSPREQFF
TGTGCCAGCAGCTTGACTAGCGGGAGTCCTAGAGAGCAGTTCTTC
>.|TRBJ2-1|TRBD2|TRBV5-4|16
CASSLAPSSGHNEQFF
TGTGCCAGCAGCTTAGCTCCGTCTAGCGGGCACAATGAGCAGTTCTTC
>.|TRBJ2-7|TRBD1|TRBV6-1|14
CASSARQGLYEQYF
TGTGCCAGCAGTGCCCGACAGGGCCTCTACGAGCAGTACTTC
>.|TRBJ2-2|TRBD1|TRBV28|14
CATYPQGATGELFF
TGTGCCACCTACCCACAGGGGGCCACCGGGGAGCTGTTTTTT
>.|TRBJ2-2|TRBD2|TRBV9|16
CASSVGTSANTGELFF
TGTGCCAGCAGCGTCGGGACTAGTGCCAACACCGGGGAGCTGTTTTTT
>.|TRBJ2-2|TRBD2|TRBV27|16
CASSISGRMNTGELFF
TGTGCCAGCAGTATTAGCGGGCGAATGAACACCGGGGAGCTGTTTTTT